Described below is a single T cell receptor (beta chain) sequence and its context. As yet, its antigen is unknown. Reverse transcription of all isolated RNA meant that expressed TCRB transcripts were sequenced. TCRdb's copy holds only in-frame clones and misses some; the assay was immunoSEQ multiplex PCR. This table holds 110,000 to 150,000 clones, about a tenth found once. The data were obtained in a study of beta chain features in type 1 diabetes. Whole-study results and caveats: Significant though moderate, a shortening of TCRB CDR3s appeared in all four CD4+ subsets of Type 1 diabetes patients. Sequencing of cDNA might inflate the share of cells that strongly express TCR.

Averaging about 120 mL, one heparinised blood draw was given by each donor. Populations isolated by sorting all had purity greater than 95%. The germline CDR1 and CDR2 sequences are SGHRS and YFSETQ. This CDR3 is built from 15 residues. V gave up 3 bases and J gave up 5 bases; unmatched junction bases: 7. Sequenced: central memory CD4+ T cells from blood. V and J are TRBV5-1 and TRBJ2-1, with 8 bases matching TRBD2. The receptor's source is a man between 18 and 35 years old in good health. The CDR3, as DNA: TGCGCCAGCAGCTATTTAGCGGGGAGTAACAATGAGCAGTTCTTC. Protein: CASSYLAGSNNEQFF.